Below, 5 T cell receptor beta chains from the same sample are listed, as sequenced in a study of shared clonotypes between healthy human individuals. Here immunoSEQ multiplex PCR was the method, and the copy in TCRdb shows in-frame clones only, minus some. Of 1.5 million to 2.5 million clones in the sample, roughly 94% were seen once. CD8 cells regarded as naive lacked CD45RO, were positively chosen for CCR7, and omitted terminally differentiated effector memory CD45RA+ cells. The sequencing sample was made of naive CD8+ T cells sorted from blood. All receptors derive from a man in his late teens or twenties in good health.

About this clone: Other DNA variants within this sample encode the same CDR3. This chain links TRBV7-3 with TRBJ2-7, with TRBD1 matching 10 bases. The J segment lost 3 bases and the V segment lost 4 bases, leaving 0 bases of the junction unmatched. Germline CDR1 is SGHTA and CDR2 is FQGTGA. The CDR3 has 13 residues. CDR3 residues: CASSWDRGYEQYF. Here the CDR3 DNA reads TGTGCCAGCAGCTGGGACAGGGGCTACGAGCAGTACTTC. The whole variable domain, remainder taken from reference TRBV7-3 and TRBJ2-7, is GAGVSQTPSNKVTEKGKYVELRCDPISGHTALYWYRQSLGQGPEFLIYFQGTGAADDSGLPNDRFFAVRPEGSVSTLKIQRTERGDSAVYLCASSWDRGYEQYFGPGTRLTVT.

The rearrangement joins TRBV11-2 to TRBJ2-4, with D hard to call. The V gene's germline CDR1 is SGHAT and CDR2 FQNNGV. The V gene lost 0 bases and the J gene lost 0 bases, with 9 bases spanning the gap. CDR3 size: 16 residues. The CDR3 reads CASSLETGLAKNIQYF. The CDR3 DNA reads as TGTGCCAGCAGCTTAGAGACTGGATTAGCCAAAAACATTCAGTACTTC.

The rearrangement joins TRBV5-6 to TRBJ1-1; D possibly corresponds to TRBD1 (5 bases). CDR1 is SGHDT and CDR2 is YYEEEE in the germline V gene. Trimming removed 4 bases at V and 0 bases at J, with 16 bases between. CDR3 length equals 16 residues. The DNA of the CDR3 is TGTGCCAGCAGCCTCCACAGGAATTTCATGAACACTGAAGCTTTCTTT. This encodes CASSLHRNFMNTEAFF.

This clone appeared a few times. This chain links TRBV13 with TRBJ1-2; D not resolved. Germline V gives CDR1 PRHDT, CDR2 FYEKMQ (reference sequence). V lost 4 bases and J lost 7, with 16 bases in between. The CDR3 extends over 14 amino acids. The DNA for the CDR3 is TGTGCCAGCAGCTCCCCTCGGGGTCTCTTTGGCTACACCTTC. Translating gives CASSSPRGLFGYTF.

V and J are TRBV10-3 and TRBJ2-5; 7 bases line up with TRBD2. Trimming took 10 bases from V and 5 from J; bases not matched to a gene: 10. The CDR3 runs 13 residues. Germline assignment: CDR1 ENHRY and CDR2 SYGVKD. Here the CDR3 reads CATNGLVGETQYF. The CDR3 region has the DNA TGTGCCACCAACGGACTAGTCGGGGAGACCCAGTACTTC.